The clone carrying this TCR beta chain was detected only a few times. This sample was included in a study of blood T cells in healthy people across ages. Next came a second PCR, run for roughly 6 to 11 cycles, which used a sample-barcoded 5' primer along with a J-beta primer mix. TCRdb passed the 5' RACE reads through MiXCR, listing each CDR3 protein once. The table records approximately 770,000 distinct CDR3 sequences, about three fifths of them present only once. This CDR3 is built from 15 residues. Germline values: CDR1 SGHTA, CDR2 FQGNSA. With 3 bases clipped from V and 6 bases from J, the junction kept 6 bases outside the gene matches.

The source material was blood. The chain joins TRBV7-2 to TRBJ2-3; 10 bases are a match to TRBD2. The TCR comes from a man younger than 40 in good health. The CDR3 here is CASSFLAGVDDTQYF. In nucleotides, the CDR3 is TGTGCCAGCAGCTTTCTAGCGGGGGTTGACGATACGCAGTATTTT. The full variable domain, its missing parts supplied by reference TRBV7-2 and TRBJ2-3, is GAGVSQSPSNKVTEKGKDVELRCDPISGHTALYWYRQSLGQGLEFLIYFQGNSAPDKSGLPSDRFSAERTGGSVSTLTIQRTQQEDSAVYLCASSFLAGVDDTQYFGPGTRLTVL.